This entry features one T cell receptor (beta chain) sequence. The antigen is undetermined. The germline CDR1 and CDR2 sequences are LGHNA and YNFKEQ. The CDR3 is 19 residues long. V lost 4 bases to trimming and J lost 0 bases; unmatched junction nucleotides: 13. This entry comes from a study of cytomegalovirus exposure and HLA in healthy donors. General study results and limits: Rarity characterized most TCR sequences, yet some public TCRs appeared in many donors. Further analysis, carried out later, found HLA-associated TCR beta chains more clonally expanded than equally common other chains.

At the time of sampling, donors were nominally healthy, though unrecorded immune exposures were likely. Use of 60 Vbeta and 13 Jbeta primers characterized the PCR. The method was immunoSEQ multiplex PCR; TCRdb's version includes in-frame clones alone and lacks a portion of them. The table has roughly 100,000 clones, approximately 80% seen once; the top ten hold approximately 1.2%. Specimen: PBMCs. V is TRBV4-2 and J is TRBJ2-2; 8 nucleotides align to TRBD2. The clonotype originates from a man aged 30 to 39 in good health and CMV-seronegative. CDR3 DNA: TGTGCCAGCAGCCCAGCAGCACTAGCGGTGGGCGCGAACACCGGGGAGCTGTTTTTT. Translated, it gives CASSPAALAVGANTGELFF.